These 29 T cell receptor beta chains came from one sample sequenced in a study of T cell responses to AZD1222 COVID-19 vaccine (dated by TCRdb to the early 2020s). Per the publication, the time point label means: about 28 days (+/-7) after the second vaccine dose. The library was prepared using the immunoSEQ multiplex PCR assay. The source is immuneACCESS, and TCRdb retained only in-frame sequences with V and J called. Part of the clones is not carried over; for the studies checked, unresolved V genes explain less than half of this, and the remainder is unexplained. The sample table holds approximately 270,000 clones, of which 94% were seen once. Of the sample, about 0.5% is held by the ten largest clones. Sample: peripheral blood, taken 28 days after the second AZD1222 dose. The receptors derive from an adult who received the AZD1222 COVID-19 vaccine.

The rearrangement joins TRBV9 to TRBJ1-6; D is possibly TRBD1 (6 bases). Germline CDR1 is SGDLS and CDR2 is YYNGEE. Trimming left V 4 bases short and J 1 base short, with 21 bases between. The CDR3 has 19 residues. In nucleotides, the CDR3 is TGTGCCAGCAGCCCCTGGGGGCCACAAGTTAGGTCCTATAATTCACCCCTCCACTTT. Translation: CASSPWGPQVRSYNSPLHF. The variable domain in full, completed from reference TRBV9 and TRBJ1-6, reads DSGVTQTPKHLITATGQRVTLRCSPRSGDLSVYWYQQSLDQGLQFLIQYYNGEERAKGNILERFSAQQFPDLHSELNLSSLELGDSALYFCASSPWGPQVRSYNSPLHFGNGTRLTVT.

V usage is TRBV19 and J usage is TRBJ2-1; D is uncertain. V was clipped by 3 bases and J by 1 base, with 10 bases between them. In germline, CDR1 is LNHDA, CDR2 SQIVND (reference sequence). There are 15 residues in the CDR3. CDR3 sequence: CASSITGFSYNEQFF. Here the CDR3 DNA reads TGTGCCAGTAGTATTACGGGTTTTTCCTACAATGAGCAGTTCTTC.

This chain uses TRBV9 with TRBJ1-1, with no clear D. The CDR3 is 13 residues long. Germline loops: CDR1 SGDLS, CDR2 YYNGEE. Trimming shortened V by 0 bases and J by 2 bases, and 5 bases separated the two germline ends. The DNA of the CDR3 is TGTGCCAGCAGCGTAGCAAGTAACACTGAAGCTTTCTTT. Protein: CASSVASNTEAFF.

This chain uses TRBV18 with TRBJ1-2; D call uncertain. V was trimmed by 2 bases and J by 10 bases, leaving 11 bases between them. This CDR3 spans 12 amino acids. From germline, CDR1 is KGHSH and CDR2 LQKENI. In DNA, the CDR3 is TGTGCCAGCTCACCAGGATCTCAGTTCTACACCTTC. It encodes CASSPGSQFYTF.

The sample holds a few counts of this clone. The chain joins TRBV6-5 to TRBJ1-5; 9 bases fit TRBD1. The CDR3 extends over 14 amino acids. The germline CDR1 and CDR2 sequences are MNHEY and SVGAGI. J gave up 6 bases and V 6 bases, and 6 bases lay outside the gene matches. The CDR3 bases are TGTGCCAGCAGATACGGGACAGGGAGTCAGCCCCAGCATTTT. Amino acid sequence: CASRYGTGSQPQHF.

The chain carries TRBV9 and TRBJ2-2; D unclear. This CDR3 is built from 17 residues. The germline V and J ends were trimmed by 4 bases and 3 bases, with 19 bases remaining between them. Germline V CDR1 and CDR2: SGDLS, YYNGEE. The CDR3 loop reads CASSPIGSRTYTGELFF. CDR3 coding DNA: TGTGCCAGCAGCCCGATCGGGTCCCGTACGTACACCGGGGAGCTGTTTTTT.

V gene TRBV18 combines with J gene TRBJ2-1; tentatively, D is TRBD2 (7 bases). This CDR3 is 12 amino acids long. The germline CDR1 and CDR2 sequences are KGHSH and LQKENI. V lost 2 bases, J lost 10 bases, and 9 bases lay in between. This CDR3 reads CASSPGRGEQFF. The CDR3 bases are TGTGCCAGCTCACCAGGGAGGGGGGAGCAGTTCTTC. The whole variable domain, remainder taken from reference TRBV18 and TRBJ2-1, is NAGVMQNPRHLVRRRGQEARLRCSPMKGHSHVYWYRQLPEEGLKFMVYLQKENIIDESGMPKERFSAEFPKEGPSILRIQQVVRGDSAAYFCASSPGRGEQFFGPGTRLTVL.

V gene TRBV4-1 combines with J gene TRBJ1-1; no clear D. The CDR3 contains 14 residues. Deletions cut 1 base from V and 7 bases from J, with 13 bases between. Germline assignment: CDR1 MGHRA and CDR2 YSYEKL. CDR3 protein: CASSQAPIGVEAFF. The CDR3 DNA is TGCGCCAGCAGCCAAGCCCCCATAGGCGTTGAAGCTTTCTTT.

This rearrangement joins TRBV7-3 to TRBJ2-2; 9 nucleotides match TRBD2. Germline V lookup: CDR1 SGHTA, CDR2 FQGTGA. V lost 4 bases, J lost 5 bases, and 2 bases stayed unmatched. The CDR3 runs 14 residues. The CDR3: CASSSSGRTGELFF. CDR3 nucleotides: TGTGCCAGCAGCTCCAGCGGGAGGACCGGGGAGCTGTTTTTT. The entire variable domain, with the rest obtained from reference TRBV7-3 and TRBJ2-2, is as follows: GAGVSQTPSNKVTEKGKYVELRCDPISGHTALYWYRQSLGQGPEFLIYFQGTGAADDSGLPNDRFFAVRPEGSVSTLKIQRTERGDSAVYLCASSSSGRTGELFFGEGSRLTVL.

J is TRBJ2-5 and V is TRBV11-2; D call uncertain. The CDR3 spans 13 residues. Trimming removed 3 bases at V and 1 base at J, with 6 bases between. CDR1 is SGHAT, CDR2 FQNNGV, per germline. The CDR3 sequence: CASSFGTQETQYF. CDR3 DNA sequence: TGTGCCAGCAGCTTCGGCACCCAAGAGACCCAGTACTTC.

The chain uses TRBV9 and TRBJ1-4; TRBD1 matches at 10 bases. Germline V gene data show CDR1 as SGDLS and CDR2 as YYNGEE. The CDR3 runs to 15 residues. V gave up 3 bases and J gave up 8 bases; unmatched junction bases: 7. DNA for the CDR3: TGTGCCAGCAGCGCCTCCGGGACAGGGGAAGAAAAACTGTTTTTT. This sequence encodes CASSASGTGEEKLFF.

The chain couples TRBV12-3 or TRBV12-4 to TRBJ1-2, with D uncertain. The CDR3 covers 12 residues. V was trimmed by 6 bases and J by 8 bases, leaving 13 bases between them. The DNA for the CDR3 is TGTGCCAGCAGCCTGGGGTTCGGGGGCTACACCTTC. Amino acid sequence: CASSLGFGGYTF.

The chain links TRBV2 to TRBJ1-2; no reliable D call. The CDR3 has 12 residues. CDR1 is SNHLY and CDR2 is FYNNEI in the germline V gene. Trimming took off 3 bases at V and 8 bases at J, with 10 bases between the two ends. The CDR3 region has the DNA TGTGCCAGCAGTGAGGAGGCTGGGGGCTACACCTTC. Translation gives CASSEEAGGYTF.

The V and J genes are TRBV10-3 and TRBJ1-5; perhaps TRBD1 as D (5 bases). Looked up from germline, CDR1 is ENHRY and CDR2 is SYGVKD. The CDR3 is 14 residues long. Trimming took off 8 bases at V and 6 bases at J, with 17 bases between the two ends. The CDR3 is CAIAPIGGGQPQHF. In DNA form, the CDR3 reads TGTGCCATCGCTCCGATCGGGGGGGGTCAGCCCCAGCATTTT.

CDR3 amino acids: CASSPAGQSSTDTQYF. CDR3 sequence (DNA): TGTGCCAGCAGCCCCGCGGGGCAGTCTAGCACAGATACGCAGTATTTT. This rearrangement joins TRBV9 to TRBJ2-3, with D perhaps TRBD2 (6 bases). Germline CDR1 SGDLS, CDR2 YYNGEE. CDR3 length: 16 amino acids. Deletions cut 4 bases from V and 0 bases from J, with 15 bases between.

The chain's CDR3 is CASSAPEQRGPYEQYF. The DNA of the CDR3 is TGTGCCAGCAGTGCCCCCGAACAGCGGGGGCCGTACGAGCAGTACTTC. V and J are TRBV6-6 and TRBJ2-7; 8 bases line up with TRBD2. From germline, CDR1 is MNHNY and CDR2 SVGAGI (reference sequence). V lost 5 bases, J lost 4 bases, and 13 bases stayed unmatched. The CDR3 has 16 amino acids.

The V call is TRBV2, the J call TRBJ1-1; a weak D match, TRBD1 (5 bases). V lost 3 bases, J lost 4 bases, and 21 bases lay in between. The CDR3 sequence is 17 residues long. Germline loops: CDR1 SNHLY, CDR2 FYNNEI. Here the CDR3 DNA reads TGTGCCAGCAGTGAGTCCGGACACTCCCTCCTAAGCACTGAAGCTTTCTTT. Its protein product is CASSESGHSLLSTEAFF.

The chain uses TRBV7-2 and TRBJ1-1; tentatively, D is TRBD1 (6 bases). Trimming cost V 6 bases and J 1 base, with 12 bases left between them. CDR3 size: 14 residues. From germline, CDR1 is SGHTA and CDR2 FQGNSA. CDR3: CASSSGQKNTEAFF. The DNA for the CDR3 is TGTGCCAGCAGTTCAGGACAGAAGAACACTGAAGCTTTCTTT.

This sequence joins TRBV6-5 and TRBJ1-1; perhaps TRBD1 as D (6 bases). V was trimmed by 10 bases and J by 1 base, leaving 13 bases between them. The germline CDR1 and CDR2 sequences are MNHEY and SVGAGI. This CDR3 comprises 13 residues. The chain's CDR3 is CATTWGANTEAFF. DNA of the CDR3: TGTGCCACCACGTGGGGGGCGAACACTGAAGCTTTCTTT.

The chain has TRBV7-9 and TRBJ2-7; D perhaps matches TRBD1 (6 bases). The ends were cut back, 7 bases at V and 6 bases at J, with 13 bases in the middle. The germline gives CDR1 SEHNR, CDR2 FQNEAQ (reference sequence). This CDR3 is built from 12 residues. CDR3: CASTSGDPEQYF. The CDR3 DNA is TGTGCCAGCACCTCAGGGGACCCCGAGCAGTACTTC.

V is TRBV11-2 and J is TRBJ1-1; a weak D match, TRBD1 (5 bases). V was clipped by 2 bases and J by 2 bases, with 12 bases between them. Germline values: CDR1 SGHAT, CDR2 FQNNGV. The CDR3 is made up of 15 amino acids. The CDR3 sequence: CASSLYETVNTEAFF. The CDR3 nucleotides are TGTGCCAGCAGCTTATACGAGACAGTTAACACTGAAGCTTTCTTT.

CDR3 residues: CASGGARTSTEAFF. CDR3 sequence (DNA): TGTGCCAGCGGGGGAGCCCGAACGAGCACTGAAGCTTTCTTT. The J gene is TRBJ1-1, the V gene TRBV27, with D tentatively TRBD1 (5 bases). The CDR3 covers 14 residues. CDR1 MNHEY and CDR2 SMNVEV come from the germline V gene (reference sequence). Trimming took off 8 bases at V and 4 bases at J, with 17 bases between the two ends.

V gene TRBV3-1 (or the pseudogene TRBV3-2) combines with J gene TRBJ2-7, with 11 nucleotides matching TRBD2. CDR1 LGHDT and CDR2 YNNKEL come from the germline V gene (reference sequence). After removal of 1 base from V and 2 bases from J, the junction contained 16 bases not matched to a gene. CDR3 length equals 20 residues. CDR3 DNA: TGTGCCAGCAGCCAAGGGCCACAGGGCAGCCTAGCGGGGGGAACCTACGAGCAGTACTTC. It codes for CASSQGPQGSLAGGTYEQYF.

The rearrangement joins TRBV21-1 to TRBJ2-7. TRBV21-1 is a known pseudogene. The CDR3 loop spans 16 amino acids. CDR3 in amino acids: CASSKVEGCYSYEQYF. The CDR3, as DNA: TGTGCCAGCAGCAAAGTAGAAGGTTGCTATTCCTACGAGCAGTACTTC.

The chain recombines TRBV28 with TRBJ1-3; D is possibly TRBD1 (5 bases). V gave up 6 bases and J gave up 3 bases, with 15 bases separating them. CDR3 length: 15 amino acids. Looked up from germline, CDR1 is MDHEN and CDR2 is SYDVKM. This CDR3 is CASRTGGGFGNTIYF. The CDR3 nucleotides read TGTGCCAGCAGAACCGGGGGGGGTTTTGGAAACACCATATATTTT. Drawing the rest from reference TRBV28 and TRBJ1-3, the complete variable domain is DVKVTQSSRYLVKRTGEKVFLECVQDMDHENMFWYRQDPGLGLRLIYFSYDVKMKEKGDIPEGYSVSREKKERFSLILESASTNQTSMYLCASRTGGGFGNTIYFGEGSWLTVV.

This clone showed up just once. The chain joins TRBV4-1 to TRBJ2-1, with 8 bases matching TRBD2. The CDR3 loop spans 17 amino acids. The germline gives CDR1 MGHRA, CDR2 YSYEKL. Trimming removed 1 base from V and 2 bases from J; junction bases left unmatched: 7. CDR3 amino acids: CASSQGATAGAYNEQFF. The CDR3 DNA is TGCGCCAGCAGCCAAGGAGCTACAGCGGGGGCCTACAATGAGCAGTTCTTC.

V gene TRBV19 combines with J gene TRBJ1-5; D gene uncertain. The CDR3 loop spans 15 amino acids. The V gene's germline CDR1 is LNHDA and CDR2 SQIVND (reference sequence). V lost 6 bases and J lost 7, with 19 bases in between. CDR3 nucleotides: TGTGCCAGTAGAACCCCAGGAGGGCAATCACAGCCCCAGCATTTT. It translates to CASRTPGGQSQPQHF.

This rearrangement joins TRBV11-2 to TRBJ1-4; possible D gene TRBD1, 5 bases. Trimming shortened V by 5 bases and J by 2 bases, and 9 bases separated the two germline ends. The germline CDR1 and CDR2 sequences are SGHAT and FQNNGV. The CDR3 runs 14 residues. The CDR3 DNA follows: TGTGCCAGCAGCGAGGGGTGGACTAATGAAAAACTGTTTTTT. This sequence encodes CASSEGWTNEKLFF.

This clone is a singleton in its sample. The rearrangement joins TRBV5-1 to TRBJ1-1, with D possibly being TRBD1 (5 bases). The CDR3 totals 15 residues. The germline V and J ends were trimmed by 0 bases and 4 bases, with 13 bases remaining between them. Germline values: CDR1 SGHRS, CDR2 YFSETQ. In nucleotides, the CDR3 is TGCGCCAGCAGCTTGGGGGCAGGGCGAACCACTGAAGCTTTCTTT. Its protein product is CASSLGAGRTTEAFF.